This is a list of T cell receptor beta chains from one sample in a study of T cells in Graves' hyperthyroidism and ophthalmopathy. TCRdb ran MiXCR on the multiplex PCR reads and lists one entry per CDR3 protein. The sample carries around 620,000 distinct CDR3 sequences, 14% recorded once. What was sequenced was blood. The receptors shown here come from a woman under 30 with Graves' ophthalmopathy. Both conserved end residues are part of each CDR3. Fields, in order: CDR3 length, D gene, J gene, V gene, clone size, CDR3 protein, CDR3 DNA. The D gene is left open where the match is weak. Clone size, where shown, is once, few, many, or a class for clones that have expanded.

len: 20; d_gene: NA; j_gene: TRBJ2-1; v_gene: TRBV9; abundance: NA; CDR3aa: CASSARGGTSGLGPKDEQFF; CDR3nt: TGTGCCAGCAGCGCTAGAGGAGGGACATCCGGACTAGGACCCAAGGATGAGCAGTTCTTC
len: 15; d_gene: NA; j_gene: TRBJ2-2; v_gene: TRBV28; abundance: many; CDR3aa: CASSPVTINTGELFF; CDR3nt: TGTGCCAGCAGTCCGGTCACCATTAACACCGGGGAGCTGTTTTTT
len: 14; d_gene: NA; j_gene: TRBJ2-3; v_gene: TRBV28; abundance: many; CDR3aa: CAASSGDMTDTQYF; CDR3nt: TGTGCTGCTTCGTCAGGGGACATGACAGATACGCAGTATTTT
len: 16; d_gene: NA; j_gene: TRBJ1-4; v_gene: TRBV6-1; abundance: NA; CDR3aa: CASNNAFPATNEKLFF; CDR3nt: TGTGCCAGCAATAATGCCTTTCCGGCAACTAATGAAAAACTGTTTTTT
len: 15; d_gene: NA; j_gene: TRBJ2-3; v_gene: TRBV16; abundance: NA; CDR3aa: CASSQPTVSTDTQYF; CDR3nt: TGTGCCAGCAGCCAACCGACAGTCAGCACAGATACGCAGTATTTT
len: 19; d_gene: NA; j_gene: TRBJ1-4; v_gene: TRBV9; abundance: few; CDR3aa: CASSVEGRDETPTNEKLFF; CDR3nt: TGTGCCAGCAGCGTAGAAGGACGCGACGAAACTCCAACTAATGAAAAACTGTTTTTT
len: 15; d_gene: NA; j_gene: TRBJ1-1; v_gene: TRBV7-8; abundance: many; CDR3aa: CASSLFFVGNTEAFF; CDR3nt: TGTGCCAGCAGCTTATTCTTTGTAGGGAACACTGAAGCTTTCTTT
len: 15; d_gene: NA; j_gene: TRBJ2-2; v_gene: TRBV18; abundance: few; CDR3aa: CASSPRLSSYEELFF; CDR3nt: TGTGCCAGCTCACCACGGCTTTCGAGTTATGAGGAGCTGTTTTTT
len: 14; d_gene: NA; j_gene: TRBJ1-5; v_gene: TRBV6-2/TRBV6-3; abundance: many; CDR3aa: CASRSVRSNQPQHF; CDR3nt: TGTGCCAGCCGGTCCGTCCGTAGCAATCAGCCCCAGCATTTT
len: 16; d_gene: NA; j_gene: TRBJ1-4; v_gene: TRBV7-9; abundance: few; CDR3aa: CASSLAEGEYNEKLFF; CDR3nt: TGTGCCAGCAGCTTAGCGGAGGGAGAATATAATGAAAAACTGTTTTTT
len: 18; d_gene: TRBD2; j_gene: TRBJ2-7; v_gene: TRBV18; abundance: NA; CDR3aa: CASSPPFALAVSSYEQYF; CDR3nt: TGTGCCAGCTCACCACCGTTCGCGCTAGCGGTTAGCTCCTACGAGCAGTACTTC
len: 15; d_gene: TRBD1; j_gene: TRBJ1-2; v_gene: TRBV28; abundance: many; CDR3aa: CASSLYLGGSYGYTF; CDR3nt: TGTGCCAGCAGTTTATATCTAGGGGGCTCCTATGGCTACACCTTC
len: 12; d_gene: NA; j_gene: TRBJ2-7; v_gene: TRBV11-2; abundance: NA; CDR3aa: CASSPQVYEQYF; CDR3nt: TGTGCCAGCAGCCCCCAGGTCTACGAGCAGTACTTC
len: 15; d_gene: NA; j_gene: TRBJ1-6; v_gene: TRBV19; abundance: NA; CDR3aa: CASSLSEGGVSPLHF; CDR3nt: TGTGCCAGTAGCCTCTCCGAGGGGGGGGTTTCACCCCTCCACTTT
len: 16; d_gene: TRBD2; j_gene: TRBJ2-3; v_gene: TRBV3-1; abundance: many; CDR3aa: CASSPGLAGGLDTQYF; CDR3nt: TGTGCCAGCAGCCCGGGACTAGCGGGAGGATTAGATACGCAGTATTTT
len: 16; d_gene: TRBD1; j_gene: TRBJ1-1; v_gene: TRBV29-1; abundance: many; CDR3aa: CSGRLPDRGPNTEAFF; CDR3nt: TGCAGCGGCCGCCTACCAGACAGGGGACCGAACACTGAAGCTTTCTTT
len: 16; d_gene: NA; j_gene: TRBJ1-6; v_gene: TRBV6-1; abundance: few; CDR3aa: CASSEDETSYNSPLHF; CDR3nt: TGTGCCAGCAGTGAAGACGAGACGTCGTATAATTCACCCCTCCACTTT
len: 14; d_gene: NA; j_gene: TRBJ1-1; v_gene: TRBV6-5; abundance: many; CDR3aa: CASSYSPTNTEAFF; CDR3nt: TGTGCCAGCAGTTACTCGCCTACGAACACTGAAGCTTTCTTT
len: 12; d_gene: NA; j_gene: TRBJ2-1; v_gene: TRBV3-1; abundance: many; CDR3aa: CASSPKFREQFF; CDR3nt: TGTGCCAGCAGCCCGAAATTCCGGGAGCAGTTCTTC
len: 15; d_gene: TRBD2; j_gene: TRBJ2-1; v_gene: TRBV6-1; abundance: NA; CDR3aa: CASSPGSGSRNEQFF; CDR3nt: TGTGCCAGCAGCCCGGGGAGCGGGAGTAGAAATGAGCAGTTCTTC
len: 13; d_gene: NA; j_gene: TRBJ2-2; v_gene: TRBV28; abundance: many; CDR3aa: CASSFDNTGELFF; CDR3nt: TGTGCCAGCAGTTTCGACAACACCGGGGAGCTGTTTTTT
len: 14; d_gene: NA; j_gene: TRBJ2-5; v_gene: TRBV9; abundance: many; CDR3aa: CASSPFYGGETQYF; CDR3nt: TGTGCCAGCAGCCCTTTTTACGGGGGAGAGACCCAGTACTTC
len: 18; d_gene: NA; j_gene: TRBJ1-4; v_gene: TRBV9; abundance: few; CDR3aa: CASSVATGPWETNEKLFF; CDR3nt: TGTGCCAGCAGCGTAGCGACAGGACCTTGGGAAACTAATGAAAAACTGTTTTTT
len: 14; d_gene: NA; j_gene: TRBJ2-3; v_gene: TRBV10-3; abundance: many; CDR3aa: CAMGHSIGVDTQYF; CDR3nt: TGTGCCATGGGGCACTCCATTGGGGTAGATACGCAGTATTTT
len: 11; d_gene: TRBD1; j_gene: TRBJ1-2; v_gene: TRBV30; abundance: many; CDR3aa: CALGQGGGYTF; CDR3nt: TGTGCCCTGGGACAGGGAGGAGGCTACACCTTC
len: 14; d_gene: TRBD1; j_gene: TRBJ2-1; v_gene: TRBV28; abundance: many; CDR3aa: CARSPGQGVNEQFF; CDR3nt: TGTGCCAGGTCCCCGGGACAGGGCGTAAATGAGCAGTTCTTC
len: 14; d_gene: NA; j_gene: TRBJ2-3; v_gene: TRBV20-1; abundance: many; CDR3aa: CSAGGGSGTDTQYF; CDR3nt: TGCAGTGCCGGCGGCGGGTCCGGCACAGATACGCAGTATTTT